This T cell receptor (beta chain) was sequenced in a study of T-cell reconstitution after alpha-beta-depleted transplantation in children. Broader study findings: The study traced high day-60 TCRbeta diversity in some patients to surviving recipient T cells and thymic progenitors. Expanded graft clones, several hundred of them, were reportedly the source of alpha-beta T cells about two months after transplant. Newly produced T cells mostly provided counts and TCRbeta diversity after one year, as hyperexpanded clones declined.

Remarks on this clonotype: What it binds is unknown.

This CDR3 is 18 amino acids long. The V gene end was trimmed by 6 bases and the J gene end by 1 base; junction bases not matched to a gene: 15. Germline V gene lookup returns CDR1 MNHEY and CDR2 SMNVEV (reference sequence). Unique molecular identifiers were incorporated when the TCRbeta library was constructed. A single record per CDR3 protein comes from TCRdb applying MiXCR to the PCR reads. Among 600,000 to 800,000 distinct CDR3 sequences, under 15% were seen once, and the ten largest hold about 0.77%. The receptor was derived from a girl aged 2 to 9 with congenital amegakaryocytic thrombocytopenia, due to receive a stem cell transplant. This specimen was PBMCs, taken before TCRalphabeta/CD19-depleted stem cell transplant. The rearrangement joins TRBV27 to TRBJ2-1, with TRBD1 matching over 7 bases. CDR3 sequence (DNA): TGTGCCAGCAGAGTAAGGGGGCCCTCTTGGGAGTCCTACAATGAGCAGTTCTTC. This sequence encodes CASRVRGPSWESYNEQFF.